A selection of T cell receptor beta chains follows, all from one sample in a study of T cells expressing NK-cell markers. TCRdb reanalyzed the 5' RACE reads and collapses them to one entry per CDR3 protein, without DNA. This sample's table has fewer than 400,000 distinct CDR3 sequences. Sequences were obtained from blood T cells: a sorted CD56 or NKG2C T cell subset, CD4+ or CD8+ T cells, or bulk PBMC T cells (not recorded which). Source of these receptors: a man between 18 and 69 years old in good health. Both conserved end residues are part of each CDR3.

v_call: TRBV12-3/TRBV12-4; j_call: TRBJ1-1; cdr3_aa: CASRGTGRETEAFF
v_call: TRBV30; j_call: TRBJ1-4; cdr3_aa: CAWSATQGRNEKLFF
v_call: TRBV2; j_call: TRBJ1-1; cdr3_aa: CASSMSWTTEAFF
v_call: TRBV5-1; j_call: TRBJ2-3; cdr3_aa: CASCPGQGLTDTQYF
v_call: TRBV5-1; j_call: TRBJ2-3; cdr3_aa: CASSVMTGAQDTQYF
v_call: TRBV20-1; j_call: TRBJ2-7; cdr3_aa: CSALQGAPLSEQYF
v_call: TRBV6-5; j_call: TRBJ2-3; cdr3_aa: CASSYGGYLDTQYF
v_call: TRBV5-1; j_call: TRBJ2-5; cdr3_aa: CASSLVGSGYQETQYF
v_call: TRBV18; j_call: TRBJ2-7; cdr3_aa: CASSPIQGARGEQYF
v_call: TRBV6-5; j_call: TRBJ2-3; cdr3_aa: CASSYSGTSGGRTQYF
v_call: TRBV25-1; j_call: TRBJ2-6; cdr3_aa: CASSVHLLRGAGANVLTF
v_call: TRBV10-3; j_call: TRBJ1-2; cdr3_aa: CAISSQGNGYTF
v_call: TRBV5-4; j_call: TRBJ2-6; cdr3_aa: CASSFQRGGSGANVLTF
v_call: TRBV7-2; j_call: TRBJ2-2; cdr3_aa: CASSPGGDENTGELFF
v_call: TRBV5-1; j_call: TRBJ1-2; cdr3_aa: CASSLGLWDGITNYGYTF
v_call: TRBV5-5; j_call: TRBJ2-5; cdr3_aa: CASSAVPAPSYF
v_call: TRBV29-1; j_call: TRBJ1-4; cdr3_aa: CSVDGQGAPNEKLFF
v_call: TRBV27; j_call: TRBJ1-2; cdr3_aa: CASSFVRSPSGYTF
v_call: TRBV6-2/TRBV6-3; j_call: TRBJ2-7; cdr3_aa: CASSYLIRQRFEQYF
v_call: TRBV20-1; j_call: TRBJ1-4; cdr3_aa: CSVSRQATNEKLFF
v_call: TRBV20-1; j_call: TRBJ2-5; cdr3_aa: CSASRQGRETQYF
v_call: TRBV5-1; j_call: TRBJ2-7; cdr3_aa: CASSLGQGRSYEQYF
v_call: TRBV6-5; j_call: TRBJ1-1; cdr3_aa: CASSYSGPTGEAFF
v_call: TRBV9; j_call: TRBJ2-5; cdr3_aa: CASSVEGGDSGTQYF
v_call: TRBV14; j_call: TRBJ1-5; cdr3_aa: CASNRGLGQPQHF
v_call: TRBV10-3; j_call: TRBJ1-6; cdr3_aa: CAISESRGQRIPLHF
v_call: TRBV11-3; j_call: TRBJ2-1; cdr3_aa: CASSLGAPQAEQFF
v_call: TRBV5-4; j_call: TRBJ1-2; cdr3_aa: CASSLAAGARGYTF
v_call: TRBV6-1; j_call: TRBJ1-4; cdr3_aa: CASSDMDRDEKLFF
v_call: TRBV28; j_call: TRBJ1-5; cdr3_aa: CASSLIRGFRQPQHF
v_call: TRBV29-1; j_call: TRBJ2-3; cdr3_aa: CSVEYRSTDTQYF
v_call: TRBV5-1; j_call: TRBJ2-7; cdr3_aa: CASSQGPGAPYEQYF
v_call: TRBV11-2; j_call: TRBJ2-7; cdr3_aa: CASSGLTGPGFHEQYF
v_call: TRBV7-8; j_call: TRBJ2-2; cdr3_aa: CASSLGLASGESKLFF
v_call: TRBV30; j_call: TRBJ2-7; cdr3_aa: CAWSVLSGATYEQYF
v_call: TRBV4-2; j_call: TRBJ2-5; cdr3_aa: CASSQGVGTAQETQYF
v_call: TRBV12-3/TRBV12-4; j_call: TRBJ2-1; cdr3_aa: CASSLRGGQGYNEQFF
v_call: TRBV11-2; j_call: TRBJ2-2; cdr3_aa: CASSWGVTGELFF
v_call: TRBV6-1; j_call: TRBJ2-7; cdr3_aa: CASRQGGTSYEQYF
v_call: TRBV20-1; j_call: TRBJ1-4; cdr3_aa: CSASWGQLQLMKNCFFF
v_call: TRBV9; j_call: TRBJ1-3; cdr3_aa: CASSSPEKGPSGNTIYF
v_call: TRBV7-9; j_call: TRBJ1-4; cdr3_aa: CASSLALSGSGEKLFF
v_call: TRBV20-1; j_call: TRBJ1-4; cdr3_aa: CSAQEAADREKLFF
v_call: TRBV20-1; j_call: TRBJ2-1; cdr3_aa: CSARDPSQQGAVYNEQFF
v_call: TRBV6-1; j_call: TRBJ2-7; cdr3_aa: CASKTRGLGGEQYF
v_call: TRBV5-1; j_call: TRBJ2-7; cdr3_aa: CASSLGGTSGYEQYF
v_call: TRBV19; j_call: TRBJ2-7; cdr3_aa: CASSIAAIGYEQYF